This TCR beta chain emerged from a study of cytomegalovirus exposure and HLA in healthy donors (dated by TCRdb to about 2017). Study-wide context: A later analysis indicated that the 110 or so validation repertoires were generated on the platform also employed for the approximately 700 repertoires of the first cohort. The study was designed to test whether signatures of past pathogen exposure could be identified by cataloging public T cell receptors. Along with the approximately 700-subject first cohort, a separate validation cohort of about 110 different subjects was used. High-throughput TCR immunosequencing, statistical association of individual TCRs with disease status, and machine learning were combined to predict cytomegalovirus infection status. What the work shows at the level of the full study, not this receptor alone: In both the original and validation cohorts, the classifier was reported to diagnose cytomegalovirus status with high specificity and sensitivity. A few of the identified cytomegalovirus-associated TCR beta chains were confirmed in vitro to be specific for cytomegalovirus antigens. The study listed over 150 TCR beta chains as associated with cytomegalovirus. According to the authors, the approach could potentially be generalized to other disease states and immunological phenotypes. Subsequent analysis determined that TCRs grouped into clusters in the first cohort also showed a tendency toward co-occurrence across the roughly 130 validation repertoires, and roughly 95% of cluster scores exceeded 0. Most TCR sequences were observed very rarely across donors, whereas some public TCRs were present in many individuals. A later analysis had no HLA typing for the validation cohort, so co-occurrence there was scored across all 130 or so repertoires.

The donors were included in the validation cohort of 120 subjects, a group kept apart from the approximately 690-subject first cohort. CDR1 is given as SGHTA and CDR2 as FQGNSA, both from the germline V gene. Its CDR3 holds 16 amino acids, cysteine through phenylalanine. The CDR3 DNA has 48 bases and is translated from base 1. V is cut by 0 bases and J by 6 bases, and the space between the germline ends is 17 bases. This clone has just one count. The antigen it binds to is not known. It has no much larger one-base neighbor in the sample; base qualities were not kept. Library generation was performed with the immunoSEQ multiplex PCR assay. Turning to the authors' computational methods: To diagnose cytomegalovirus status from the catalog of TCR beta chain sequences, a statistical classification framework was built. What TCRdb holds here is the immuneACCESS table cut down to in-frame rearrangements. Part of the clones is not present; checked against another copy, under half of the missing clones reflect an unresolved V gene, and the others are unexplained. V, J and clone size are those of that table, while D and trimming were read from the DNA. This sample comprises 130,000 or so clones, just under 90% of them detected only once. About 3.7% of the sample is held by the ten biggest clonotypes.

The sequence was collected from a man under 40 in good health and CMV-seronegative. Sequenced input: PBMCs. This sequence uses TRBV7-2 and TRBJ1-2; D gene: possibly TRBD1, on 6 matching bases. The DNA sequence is TGTGCCAGCAGCTTAGCAGTGAGGGGGAGGGCGGATGGCTACACCTTC. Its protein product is CASSLAVRGRADGYTF.